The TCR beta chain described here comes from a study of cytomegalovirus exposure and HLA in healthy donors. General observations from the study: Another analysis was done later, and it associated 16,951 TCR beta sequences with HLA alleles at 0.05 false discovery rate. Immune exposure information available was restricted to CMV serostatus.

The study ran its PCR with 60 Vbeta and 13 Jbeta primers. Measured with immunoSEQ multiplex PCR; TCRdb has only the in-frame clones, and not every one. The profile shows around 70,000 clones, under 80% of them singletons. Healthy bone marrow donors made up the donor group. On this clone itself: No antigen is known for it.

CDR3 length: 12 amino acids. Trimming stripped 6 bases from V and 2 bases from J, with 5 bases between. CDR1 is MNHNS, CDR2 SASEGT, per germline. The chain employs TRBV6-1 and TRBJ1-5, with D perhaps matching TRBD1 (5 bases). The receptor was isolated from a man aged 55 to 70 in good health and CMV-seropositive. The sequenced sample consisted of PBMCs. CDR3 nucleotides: TGTGCCAGCAGAGGGGGCAATCAGCCCCAGCATTTT. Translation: CASRGGNQPQHF.